This T cell receptor (beta chain) was obtained from a study of shared clonotypes between healthy human individuals. Methods used by the authors: Junction-only immunoSEQ sequences carried no quality scores, so filtering differed. This table comes from immunoSEQ multiplex PCR, and its TCRdb copy is limited to in-frame clones, with some not included. V and J calls and clone size follow that table, whereas D and trimming were derived from the DNA. The sample includes 400,000 to 600,000 clones, 79% of them seen just once. The CDR3 has 14 amino acids. Germline CDR1 reads ENHRY; CDR2 reads SYGVKD. Trimming took 4 bases from V and 3 from J, leaving 12 bases between them. All participating donors were Caucasian adults from Nashville, Tennessee.

Sequencing used PBMCs. This receptor was taken from a woman aged 40 to 50 in good health. Some clones in this sample may be carry-over from other donors' samples. This sequence joins TRBV10-3 and TRBJ1-1; TRBD1 is a possible D gene (5 bases). The CDR3 protein is CAISGQGGYTEAFF. The DNA of the CDR3 is TGTGCCATCAGTGGGCAGGGAGGATACACTGAAGCTTTCTTT.